This entry lists 3 T cell receptor beta chains sequenced from one sample in a study of T cell repertoires in cytomegalovirus infection. One entry per CDR3 protein results from TCRdb running MiXCR on the reads. Of approximately 110,000 distinct CDR3 sequences in the sample, 10% were seen once. The antigens these receptors bind are not known. Material: PBMCs, sequenced either directly or after in vitro stimulation (not recorded which). Source of these receptors: a human donor in good health (CMV status not recorded). Some clones in this sample may be carry-over from other donors' samples.

This clonotype was counted only a few times. This chain joins TRBV20-1 and TRBJ1-1; 7 bases are a match to TRBD1. This CDR3 is 17 amino acids long. With 0 bases clipped from V and 4 bases from J, the junction kept 14 bases outside the gene matches. Per germline, CDR1 DFQATT and CDR2 SNEGSKA (reference sequence). CDR3 loop: CSARDSGLGAGGTEAFF. As DNA, the CDR3 is TGCAGTGCTAGAGATAGTGGATTGGGGGCAGGGGGCACTGAAGCTTTCTTT.

This clonotype occurred many times. The chain uses TRBV24-1 and TRBJ2-7; 11 bases are shared with TRBD2. The length of the CDR3 is 17 residues. Trimming took 4 bases from V and 1 from J; bases not matched to a gene: 8. Germline loops: CDR1 KGHDR, CDR2 SFDVKD. The CDR3 spells CATSDSKGLAESYEQYF. The CDR3 bases are TGTGCCACCAGTGACTCCAAGGGACTAGCGGAATCCTACGAGCAGTACTTC.

The chain recombines TRBV9 with TRBJ2-5; the D gene is possibly TRBD2 (6 bases). In germline, CDR1 is SGDLS, CDR2 YYNGEE. The CDR3 is made up of 15 amino acids. Trimming removed 4 bases from V and 4 bases from J, with 17 bases in between. In DNA, the CDR3 is TGTGCCAGCAGCCCAAGGGACTTTGGGGGAGAGACCCAGTACTTC. Its protein product is CASSPRDFGGETQYF.